The source of this T cell receptor (beta chain) is a study of T-cell memory formation after mild COVID-19 (TCRdb year 2021). With regard to the full study: Most TCR sequence clusters were specific to one of the two donors. Longitudinal TCRalpha and TCRbeta repertoire sequencing tracked T-cell clones expanding and contracting after mild COVID-19 in two donors. Two young, previously healthy adult volunteers made up the cohort, one male and one female.

Ficoll-Paque density gradient centrifugation was used to isolate PBMCs. The germline V and J ends show losses of 1 base and 1 base respectively, and no gene match explains 6 bases of the junction. Including cysteine and phenylalanine, the CDR3 has 16 amino acids. CDR3 DNA is the only sequence kept; it has 48 bases, read in frame from the first base. In the germline V gene, CDR1 corresponds to SGHVS and CDR2 to FNYEAQ. Sequencing was carried out with an Illumina NovaSeq 6000. TCRalpha and TCRbeta cDNA libraries were built by 5'RACE with constant-segment primers, adding sample barcodes and unique molecular identifiers. RNA was extracted from every sample with Trizol reagent. Library amplification was performed in two PCR steps, and a second sample barcode and Illumina TruSeq adapters were introduced in the second step. Sequencing of the libraries was done on an Illumina NovaSeq, producing 2 x 150 bp paired-end reads. The paper's data handling went like this. The reads were demultiplexed and collapsed into UMI-guided consensus sequences using migec v1.2.7. Using mixcr v2.1.11, UMI consensuses were aligned to TRA and TRB V and J templates and then assembled into clonotypes. Expanded or contracted clonotypes were those called significant by both edgeR and NoisET, with noise models trained on biological replicates. For edgeR calls, a false discovery rate-adjusted p below 0.01 and a log2 fold-change threshold of 1 were applied. PCA with hierarchical clustering of max-normalized trajectories of the 1000 most abundant clonotypes was used as exploratory dynamics analysis. Separately sequenced CD4+ and CD8+ repertoires were used to assign a CD4 or CD8 phenotype to each responding clone. The public reads were reanalyzed by TCRdb: fastp trimming at Q25, MiXCR alignment, in-frame beta chains only. Rows merge per CDR3 protein into single entries with the most common DNA and genes. TCRdb's processing, not the authors' own work, is the source of the V and J calls. This sample comprises a few hundred thousand distinct CDR3 sequences, roughly 15% of them detected only once. The biggest ten clones account for under 25% of the sample.

Overall study outcomes, separate from this receptor: Contracting CD4+ clones were found mainly in CM and EM memory subsets, while CD8+ clones were enriched in EMRA. Only two mild cases were covered in the study, and larger cohorts including severe cases with pre-infection samples were considered necessary. Some responding clones were detected in pre-infection memory, which suggested that pre-existing cross-reactive memory T cells had joined the SARS-CoV-2 response. Clones contracting from day 15 to 85 had balanced CD4/CD8 phenotypes, while a second wave expanding from day 15 to 37 was biased towards CD4+. The second-wave clones that peaked on day 37 were not confirmed to be SARS-CoV-2 specific.

This clonotype showed up just a few times. It lacks a known antigen. No much larger clone is present one base from it, and per-base qualities are unavailable. The sequenced sample consisted of PBMCs or a T cell subset sorted from them (not recorded which). The V and J segments used are TRBV7-6 and TRBJ1-1; the central 7 bases match TRBD1. The sequence came from a man aged 18 to 35 who had mild COVID-19 (a few samples of this study predate the infection). The sample titles of this study are shuffled in the database, so cell type and time point are left out; the donor was told from shared clones. The DNA is as follows: TGTGCCAGCAGCTTAGAACCGGGACAGCCGAACACTGAAGCTTTCTTT. Translated, this gives CASSLEPGQPNTEAFF.